This entry lists 31 T cell receptor beta chains sequenced from one sample in a study of cytomegalovirus exposure and HLA in healthy donors. The table came from immunoSEQ multiplex PCR; TCRdb's copy has only in-frame clones and leaves some out. The table lists 200,000 or so clones, 83% of them singletons. Sequencing was performed on PBMCs. These receptors originate from a woman under 30 in good health and CMV-seronegative.

V is TRBV7-9 and J is TRBJ1-2; possible D gene TRBD1, 6 bases. The V end was cut by 5 bases, the J end by 3 bases, with 16 bases between. Looked up from germline, CDR1 is SEHNR and CDR2 is FQNEAQ (reference sequence). The CDR3 runs 15 residues. CDR3 DNA sequence: TGTGCCAGCAGCCCGCGGGACACCTCTGACTATGGCTACACCTTC. This encodes CASSPRDTSDYGYTF. The variable domain in full, completed from reference TRBV7-9 and TRBJ1-2, reads DTGVSQNPRHKITKRGQNVTFRCDPISEHNRLYWYRQTLGQGPEFLTYFQNEAQLEKSRLLSDRFSAERPKGSFSTLEIQRTEQGDSAMYLCASSPRDTSDYGYTFGSGTRLTVV.

This clone was recorded only once. The rearrangement links TRBV6-1 to TRBJ1-5; no firm D call. Per the germline V gene, CDR1 is MNHNS and CDR2 is SASEGT. Trimming stripped 2 bases from V and 3 bases from J, with 5 bases between. The CDR3 sequence is 13 residues long. CDR3 coding DNA: TGTGCCAGCAGTGAAATGCCCAATCAGCCCCAGCATTTT. As protein: CASSEMPNQPQHF.

V gene TRBV11-2 combines with J gene TRBJ2-1; D uncertain. V lost 4 bases to trimming and J lost 7 bases, with 23 bases between them. Germline V gives CDR1 SGHAT, CDR2 FQNNGV. This CDR3 has 17 residues. CDR3 residues: CASSYSTTAPKGNEQFF. The CDR3 DNA reads as TGTGCCAGCAGCTATTCAACAACCGCCCCTAAGGGAAATGAGCAGTTCTTC.

Regarding this clone: An end of the junction differs from the germline gene, which may be a read error. The chain links TRBV6-6 to TRBJ2-1; possibly TRBD2 for D (5 bases). The length of the CDR3 is 16 residues. The germline CDR1 and CDR2 sequences are MNHNY and SVGAGI (reference sequence). The CDR3: CASSDSFRDSYNEQFF. In nucleotides, the CDR3 is TGTGCCAGCAGTGACTCCTTCCGGGACTCCTACAATGAGCAGTTCTTC.

This sequence joins TRBV27 and TRBJ2-1, with D unresolved. The germline gives CDR1 MNHEY, CDR2 SMNVEV (reference sequence). The CDR3 is 15 residues long. Deletions cut 10 bases from V and 2 bases from J, with 18 bases between. The CDR3 loop is CATHSGETTYNEQFF. The CDR3, as DNA: TGTGCCACCCACAGTGGAGAGACGACCTACAATGAGCAGTTCTTC.

V and J are TRBV2 and TRBJ2-1; TRBD1 matches 7 bases. J lost 3 bases, V lost 8 bases, and 7 bases had no gene match. This CDR3 spans 14 amino acids. The germline V gene encodes CDR1 SNHLY and CDR2 FYNNEI. This CDR3 reads CASLPDRDYNEQFF. In DNA, the CDR3 is TGTGCCAGCCTCCCTGACAGGGACTACAATGAGCAGTTCTTC.

The gene calls are TRBV14 and TRBJ1-6; D remains unclear. Germline CDR1 is SGHDN and CDR2 is FVKESK. Trimming pared 6 bases from V and 0 bases from J, leaving 9 bases between. CDR3 size: 15 residues. Written as DNA, the CDR3 is TGTGCCAGCAGTCAGACGAGCTCCTATAATTCACCCCTCCACTTT. This codes for CASSQTSSYNSPLHF.

The chain carries TRBV27 and TRBJ1-2; tentative D call: TRBD1 (6 bases). The CDR3 has 16 amino acids. Germline V gene lookup returns CDR1 MNHEY and CDR2 SMNVEV (reference sequence). With 4 bases removed from V and 4 bases from J, the gap between germline ends came to 19 bases. The CDR3 nucleotides read TGTGCCAGCAGTTGGATCGGCGGGGGCCGAGGCTATGGCTACACCTTC. Its protein product is CASSWIGGGRGYGYTF.

V and J are TRBV5-8 and TRBJ2-7, with unresolved D. The CDR3 contains 12 residues. V lost 4 bases, J lost 2 bases, and 7 bases lay in between. Per the germline V gene, CDR1 is SGHTS and CDR2 is YDEGEE. The CDR3 spells CASSPLAYEQYF. The CDR3 nucleotides read TGTGCCAGCAGCCCCCTCGCCTACGAGCAGTACTTC.

This chain connects TRBV6-8 to TRBJ2-1, with D maybe TRBD2 (5 bases). Germline lookup yields CDR1 MNHGY and CDR2 SAAAGT. The CDR3 consists of 18 residues. Trimming stripped 5 bases from V and 0 bases from J, with 20 bases between. The CDR3 DNA reads TGTGCCAGCAGTGCAATCATCTCGGGGTTGGGCTCCTACAATGAGCAGTTCTTC. This codes for CASSAIISGLGSYNEQFF.

The chain combines TRBV28 with TRBJ1-4, with 10 nucleotides matching TRBD1. The germline V gene encodes CDR1 MDHEN and CDR2 SYDVKM. V shed 1 base and J 6 bases; nucleotides not matched to a gene: 2. This CDR3 comprises 15 residues. The CDR3 loop is CASSLLGTGDEKLFF. In DNA, the CDR3 is TGTGCCAGCAGTTTATTAGGGACAGGGGATGAAAAACTGTTTTTT.

This clone has a count of ten or more. This chain connects TRBV6-1 to TRBJ1-2; D gene ambiguous. Germline lookup yields CDR1 MNHNS and CDR2 SASEGT. Trimming took off 5 bases at V and 5 bases at J, with 9 bases between the two ends. This CDR3 comprises 12 residues. For the CDR3, the DNA is TGTGCCAGCAGTCTTCCGGGGTATGGCTACACCTTC. Amino acids: CASSLPGYGYTF.

The chain has TRBV15 and TRBJ1-2; D is unclear. V gave up 0 bases and J gave up 0 bases, with 11 bases separating them. The length of the CDR3 is 16 residues. Germline CDR1 and CDR2: LNHNV and YYDKDF (reference sequence). DNA for the CDR3: TGTGCCACCAGCAGAGATCTCAAGGGTTCTAACTATGGCTACACCTTC. Translation gives CATSRDLKGSNYGYTF.

In this sample, this clone turned up a few times. The gene calls are TRBV5-1 and TRBJ2-7; tentative D call: TRBD1 (6 bases). CDR3 length equals 15 residues. V was trimmed by 3 bases and J by 7 bases, leaving 20 bases between them. Per germline, CDR1 SGHRS and CDR2 YFSETQ. CDR3 in DNA: TGCGCCAGCAGCTATGGTGGCAGTGGGGGCGAGGAGCAGTACTTC. Amino acid sequence: CASSYGGSGGEEQYF.

This clone showed up just once. The V call is TRBV2, the J call TRBJ2-5, with D perhaps being TRBD1 or TRBD2 (6 bases each). The CDR3 spans 13 residues. Trimming stripped 6 bases from V and 5 bases from J, with 13 bases between. Looked up from germline, CDR1 is SNHLY and CDR2 is FYNNEI. The CDR3 nucleotides read TGTGCCAGCAGCCGGGGGCCAGTGGAGACCCAGTACTTC. Its translation: CASSRGPVETQYF.

This clone has just a few counts. The chain carries TRBV7-6 and TRBJ1-1, with D maybe TRBD1 (6 bases). The CDR3 is made up of 13 amino acids. In germline, CDR1 is SGHVS, CDR2 FNYEAQ. Trimming stripped 5 bases from V and 7 bases from J, with 14 bases between. CDR3 in amino acids: CASSPTLDSEAFF. The CDR3 DNA sequence: TGTGCCAGCAGCCCGACTTTGGACAGTGAAGCTTTCTTT.

The chain employs TRBV29-1 and TRBJ1-1; D not resolved. The CDR3 has 13 amino acids. Looked up from germline, CDR1 is SQVTM and CDR2 is ANQGSEA. The ends were cut back, 7 bases at V and 3 bases at J, with 15 bases in the middle. CDR3 protein: CSGRLGLDTEAFF. The CDR3 DNA reads TGCAGCGGCCGCTTGGGGTTGGACACTGAAGCTTTCTTT.

This sequence joins TRBV15 and TRBJ2-7; possibly TRBD1 or TRBD2 for D (7 bases each). Per germline, CDR1 LNHNV and CDR2 YYDKDF (reference sequence). The CDR3 has 15 amino acids. V lost 6 bases and J 2 bases, leaving 17 bases between the germline ends. The CDR3 region is CATRRERTGTYEQYF. For the CDR3, the DNA is TGTGCCACCAGGCGGGAGCGGACAGGAACCTACGAGCAGTACTTC.

The chain carries TRBV5-4 and TRBJ1-2; 8 bases are shared with TRBD1. Per germline, CDR1 SGHNT and CDR2 YYREEE (reference sequence). V trimming: 5 bases; J trimming: 7 bases; junction bases outside the gene matches: 10. The CDR3 length is 14 residues. Here the CDR3 reads CASSWTGKSIGYTF. The CDR3 DNA reads as TGTGCCAGCAGTTGGACAGGGAAATCCATTGGCTACACCTTC.

The rearrangement uses TRBV27 and TRBJ1-4, with 10 bases identical to TRBD1. Germline CDR1 and CDR2: MNHEY and SMNVEV (reference sequence). Losses at the gene ends were 5 bases for V and 7 bases for J; bases not matched to a gene: 13. The CDR3 covers 17 residues. The CDR3 loop reads CASSPTLPGQGIEKLFF. CDR3 bases: TGTGCCAGCAGTCCGACTCTCCCGGGACAGGGGATTGAAAAACTGTTTTTT.

The V call is TRBV13, the J call TRBJ1-3; D is undetermined. The V gene lost 2 bases and the J gene lost 2 bases, with 10 bases spanning the gap. Per the germline V gene, CDR1 is PRHDT and CDR2 is FYEKMQ (reference sequence). This CDR3 comprises 15 residues. For the CDR3, the DNA is TGTGCCAGCAGCTTACCCAGTCTGACTGGAAACACCATATATTTT. Amino acids: CASSLPSLTGNTIYF.

This clone was detected once. The chain joins TRBV10-3 to TRBJ2-1; TRBD1 matches 7 bases. Germline V gene sequence: CDR1 ENHRY, CDR2 SYGVKD. CDR3 length: 16 residues. Trimming removed 5 bases from V and 7 bases from J; junction bases left unmatched: 14. For the CDR3, the DNA is TGTGCCATCAGTTTTACAGGGGCTAGAGGTAATAATGAGCAGTTCTTC. Protein product: CAISFTGARGNNEQFF.

The chain links TRBV6-5 to TRBJ2-5; the match to TRBD2 covers 7 bases. Germline assignment: CDR1 MNHEY and CDR2 SVGAGI. The junction had 7 bases not matched to a gene; V was cut back by 2 bases and J by 7 bases. The CDR3 has 14 amino acids. CDR3 protein: CASSYGSGTGTQYF. In nucleotides, the CDR3 is TGTGCCAGCAGTTACGGGAGCGGGACGGGGACCCAGTACTTC.

This clone was counted only a few times. The chain couples TRBV15 to TRBJ2-3; maybe TRBD2 (6 bases). The germline gives CDR1 LNHNV, CDR2 YYDKDF (reference sequence). The CDR3 spans 14 residues. Trimming took off 5 bases at V and 1 base at J, with 10 bases between the two ends. CDR3 protein: CATSRGTGTDTQYF. CDR3 nucleotide sequence: TGTGCCACCAGCCGCGGGACGGGCACAGATACGCAGTATTTT.

This clone was seen a handful of times. This chain joins TRBV7-6 and TRBJ1-1; possible D gene TRBD1, 5 bases. The CDR3 runs 14 residues. Germline-derived CDR1 and CDR2 are SGHVS and FNYEAQ. The V and J ends lost 6 bases and 1 base respectively, with 12 bases between them. The CDR3, as DNA: TGTGCCAGCAGGCCGGGGCTTCCGAACACTGAAGCTTTCTTT. Translated: CASRPGLPNTEAFF.

This chain joins TRBV7-8 and TRBJ2-7; 11 bases fit TRBD1. J lost 9 bases, V lost 6 bases, and 10 bases had no gene match. Germline V gives CDR1 SGHVS, CDR2 FQNEAQ. CDR3 size: 14 residues. CDR3 residues: CASSSSGQGVVQYF. Here the CDR3 DNA reads TGTGCCAGCAGTTCATCGGGACAGGGGGTAGTGCAGTACTTC.

The chain combines TRBV2 with TRBJ1-1; perhaps TRBD1 as D (5 bases). Trimming removed 2 bases at V and 1 base at J, with 11 bases between. CDR3 size: 15 residues. Germline CDR1 is SNHLY and CDR2 is FYNNEI. The CDR3 here is CASSERGLQNTEAFF. CDR3 DNA sequence: TGTGCCAGCAGTGAAAGGGGCCTCCAGAACACTGAAGCTTTCTTT.

Worth noting for this clone: The junction departs from the called germline gene at one end, perhaps through a read error. V usage is TRBV7-7 and J usage is TRBJ2-1; 10 bases agree with TRBD2. The CDR3 has 15 amino acids. Germline CDR1 and CDR2: SSHAT and FNYEAQ (reference sequence). Here the CDR3 reads CASSYTSGANNEQFF. CDR3 nucleotides: TGTGCTAGCAGCTACACTAGCGGGGCGAACAATGAGCAGTTCTTC. Variable domain in full (rest from reference TRBV7-7 and TRBJ2-1): GAGVSQSPRYKVTKRGQDVTLRCDPISSHATLYWYQQALGQGPEFLTYFNYEAQPDKSGLPSDRFSAERPEGSISTLTIQRTEQRDSAMYRCASSYTSGANNEQFFGPGTRLTVL.

This clone has a single count. The V and J genes are TRBV9 and TRBJ1-1; TRBD1 agrees at 7 bases. V lost 4 bases to trimming and J lost 2 bases; unmatched junction nucleotides: 11. This CDR3 is built from 16 residues. The germline V gene has CDR1 SGDLS and CDR2 YYNGEE. CDR3 protein: CASSFPPTGTNTEAFF. For the CDR3, the DNA is TGTGCCAGCAGCTTTCCTCCGACAGGGACTAACACTGAAGCTTTCTTT.

This rearrangement joins TRBV27 to TRBJ2-7, with 7 bases lining up with TRBD2. CDR3 length: 15 amino acids. Trimming at V came to 2 bases and at J to 2 bases, leaving 6 bases not matched to a gene. Per germline, CDR1 MNHEY and CDR2 SMNVEV (reference sequence). This chain's CDR3 is CASSLLGGSPYEQYF. CDR3 DNA sequence: TGTGCCAGCAGTTTACTCGGGGGGAGTCCCTACGAGCAGTACTTC.

The chain has TRBV9 and TRBJ2-2; possible D gene TRBD1, 5 bases. Germline V gene sequence: CDR1 SGDLS, CDR2 YYNGEE. The ends were cut back, 4 bases at V and 1 base at J, with 17 bases in the middle. The CDR3 spans 17 residues. The CDR3 here is CASSSSLGQVNTGELFF. DNA of the CDR3: TGTGCCAGCAGCTCGTCCCTGGGGCAGGTGAACACCGGGGAGCTGTTTTTT.